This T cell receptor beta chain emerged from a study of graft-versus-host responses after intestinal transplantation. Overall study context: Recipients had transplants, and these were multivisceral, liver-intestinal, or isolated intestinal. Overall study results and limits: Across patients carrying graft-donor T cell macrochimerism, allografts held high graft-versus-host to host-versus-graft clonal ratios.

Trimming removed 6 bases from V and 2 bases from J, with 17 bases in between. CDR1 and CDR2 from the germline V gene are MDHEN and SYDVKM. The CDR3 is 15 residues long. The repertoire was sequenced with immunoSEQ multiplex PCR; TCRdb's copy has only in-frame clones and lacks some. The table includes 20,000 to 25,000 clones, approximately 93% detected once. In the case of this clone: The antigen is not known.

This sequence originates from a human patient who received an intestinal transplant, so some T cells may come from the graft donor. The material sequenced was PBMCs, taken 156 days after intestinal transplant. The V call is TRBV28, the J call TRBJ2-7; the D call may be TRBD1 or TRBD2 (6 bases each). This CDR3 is CASSQIGGITYEQYF. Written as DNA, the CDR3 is TGTGCCAGCAGCCAGATAGGGGGGATCACCTACGAGCAGTACTTC.